The entry below gives a single T cell receptor (beta chain) sequence along with its context. Its antigen target is currently unknown. Base quality data are lacking; no much larger clone is found one base away. The library relied on RACE. Sequenced using a NextSeq 500. During library preparation, unique molecular identifiers were attached to individual cDNA molecules so that TCRs could be counted quantitatively and reproducibly. For every blood RNA sample, sequencing covered both the TCR alpha and TCR beta chains. Turning to the authors' computational methods: A median of roughly 98,000 TCRs per sample was observed, with a range of about 23,224 to 690,600. V, J and CDR3 annotation of the TCR reads was performed with the Decombinator software suite. For the PS versus PT1 abundance plots, all samples were subsampled to the same number of TCRs (28,000). TCRs were defined as expanded if absent before sensitization and observed at least eight times at the 2-week time point. TCRdb handled the public reads itself, with Q25 trimming in fastp and clone calling in MiXCR, and kept productive beta chains. Rows merge per CDR3 protein into single entries with the most common DNA and genes. The authors' filters were not applied to this entry. This sample holds approximately 400,000 distinct CDR3 sequences; about 5.1% were observed only once. The top ten clonotypes cover approximately 2.4% of the sample.

What the time point label conveys for this sample: pre-sensitization, week 0. In the paper's terms, the treatment or condition label means: therapeutic diphenylcyclopropenone sensitization with weekly scalp DPC. At each patch-test visit, blood was drawn before the patch test was applied. Eligible patients were aged 18 to 70, diagnosed with alopecia, deemed suitable for DPC therapy, and excluded if pregnant. Total RNA was extracted from unfractionated whole blood that had been collected in Tempus Blood RNA tubes. The data were obtained in a study of human T cells and chemical hapten exposure (dated by TCRdb to about 2021). The study in broad terms: For sensitization, 2% DPC in acetone was applied to a roughly 2 cm by roughly 2 cm area of upper inner arm skin. Weekly therapeutic DPC doses were additionally applied to the scalp of patients throughout the roughly 23-week study period. Patch testing was done on the upper back using Finn chambers containing 0.01% DPC, and results were scored after 6 days according to International Contact Dermatitis Research Group standards. Alopecia areata with under or over 50% scalp involvement, alopecia totalis and alopecia universalis were represented in the patient cohort, which was mostly female. Libraries were combined into a pool for sequencing, and differences in TCR yield between samples came mainly from small differences in library volumes within the pool. This study followed changes in the peripheral blood TCR repertoire in vivo during primary and secondary sensitization of alopecia patients to the hapten diphenylcyclopropenone (DPC). Patient blood was sampled pre-sensitization (week 0) and at 2, 6 and about 24 weeks after DPC sensitization. Around 30 alopecia patients provided blood for TCR sequencing at one to four time points (pre-sensitization, 2, 6 and 24 weeks).

Summary of the overall study and its limitations: The number of PT1 expanded TCRs positively correlated with patch test score, significant at thresholds 8, 16 and 32 but not 4. After repeated subsampling, changes were observed in the strength of the expansion versus patch-test correlation and in the threshold at which the correlation became significant. Compared with pre-sensitization or healthy control sets, expanded TCRs formed significantly more large CDR3 similarity clusters, which is consistent with antigen-driven responses. Because all patients had alopecia, a presumed autoimmune disease, the immune response of the patients might differ from that of healthy individuals. DPC sensitization did not change the number of TCRs with a frequency above 1 in 1000, and there was no evidence of changes in global repertoire structure.

CDR1 and CDR2, per the germline V gene (reference sequence), are DFQATT and SNEGSKA. The V end gives up 4 bases and the J end 6 bases, leaving 7 bases in the junction not matched to a gene. The CDR3 goes from the cysteine to the phenylalanine over 14 residues. Left in the record is the CDR3 DNA by itself, 42 bases read in frame from the first base. Sequenced material: whole blood, taken in connection with sensitization to the hapten diphenylcyclopropenone (DPC). This receptor chain uses TRBV20-1 and TRBJ2-2, and 8 junction bases match TRBD2. This TCR was recovered from a woman in her forties or fifties with alopecia areata. Some clones in this sample may be carry-over from other donors' samples. The CDR3: CSAKDELAAGELFF. The nucleotide sequence reads as follows: TGCAGTGCTAAAGATGAACTAGCGGCCGGGGAGCTGTTTTTT.